Presented here are 14 T cell receptor beta chains from one specimen sequenced in a study of shared clonotypes between healthy human individuals. Naivety among CD8 cells was defined by CD45RO negativity and positive CCR7 selection, thereby excluding terminally differentiated effector memory CD45RA+ cells. TCRdb keeps only in-frame clones here, not all; method: immunoSEQ multiplex PCR. The repertoire holds about 750,000 clones, with 85% to 95% as singletons. What was sequenced was naive CD8+ T cells sorted from blood. The receptors here all came from a man in his thirties or forties in good health.

Notes on this clone: One end of the junction does not line up with germline, which may come from a read error. The chain employs TRBV20-1 and TRBJ2-7; TRBD2 agrees at 7 bases. This CDR3 comprises 11 residues. Germline CDR1 is DFQATT and CDR2 is SNEGSKA (reference sequence). The CDR3 region is CSASRGGALDF. The CDR3 nucleotides read TGCAGTGCTAGCCGCGGGGGAGCCCTTGACTTC.

This chain links TRBV4-1 with TRBJ2-2; D is ambiguous. This CDR3 region has 13 residues. Trimming pared 5 bases from V and 5 bases from J, leaving 9 bases between. The germline V gene encodes CDR1 MGHRA and CDR2 YSYEKL. CDR3 region: CASSSLGTGELFF. CDR3 DNA sequence: TGCGCCAGCAGCTCCCTGGGGACCGGGGAGCTGTTTTTT.

This clone was seen only once. The rearrangement links TRBV23-1 to TRBJ2-4, with TRBD2 as a possible D gene (5 bases). TRBV23-1 is given ORF status, its function remaining uncertain. V lost 2 bases, J lost 2 bases, and 16 bases lay in between. This CDR3 spans 17 amino acids. The CDR3 coding sequence is TGCGCCAGCAGTCAACGTCGGGGTCCCCCCTCCAAAAACATTCAGTACTTC. Protein sequence: CASSQRRGPPSKNIQYF.

This clone was seen ten or more times. This chain links TRBV28 with TRBJ1-2, with D hard to call. In germline, CDR1 is MDHEN, CDR2 SYDVKM. V lost 8 bases and J 5 bases, leaving 9 bases between the germline ends. The CDR3 spans 11 residues. CDR3 nucleotide sequence: TGTGCCAGCGAAAAGTATTATGGCTACACCTTC. This encodes CASEKYYGYTF.

J is TRBJ2-1 and V is TRBV6-1; a possible D gene is TRBD2 (5 bases). The CDR3 covers 15 residues. Per germline, CDR1 MNHNS and CDR2 SASEGT. V lost 7 bases and J 0 bases, leaving 13 bases between the germline ends. The CDR3 sequence is CASTPAESSYNEQFF. CDR3 bases: TGTGCCAGCACACCAGCGGAGAGCTCCTACAATGAGCAGTTCTTC.

The V call is TRBV29-1, the J call TRBJ1-2; D may be TRBD1 (5 bases). Germline values: CDR1 SQVTM, CDR2 ANQGSEA. There are 16 residues in the CDR3. V gave up 6 bases and J gave up 4 bases, with 24 bases separating them. This CDR3 reads CSVDGHPPQSAYGYTF. CDR3 nucleotides: TGCAGCGTGGACGGACACCCGCCACAATCGGCCTATGGCTACACCTTC.

This clone occurred once. The chain is built from TRBV7-3 and TRBJ2-1, with 11 bases lining up with TRBD2. There are 17 residues in the CDR3. V trimming: 4 bases; J trimming: 9 bases; junction bases outside the gene matches: 14. CDR1 SGHTA and CDR2 FQGTGA come from the germline V gene. The CDR3 sequence is CASSSILTSGSSGEQFF. As DNA, the CDR3 is TGTGCCAGCAGCTCTATACTTACTAGCGGGAGCTCTGGTGAGCAGTTCTTC. Based on the CDR3 plus reference TRBV7-3 and TRBJ2-1, the full variable domain is GAGVSQTPSNKVTEKGKYVELRCDPISGHTALYWYRQSLGQGPEFLIYFQGTGAADDSGLPNDRFFAVRPEGSVSTLKIQRTERGDSAVYLCASSSILTSGSSGEQFFGPGTRLTVL.

The rearrangement joins TRBV5-6 to TRBJ2-1, with D tentatively TRBD2 (6 bases). From germline, CDR1 is SGHDT and CDR2 YYEEEE. With 7 bases removed from V and 8 bases from J, the gap between germline ends came to 10 bases. This CDR3 region has 11 residues. This CDR3 is CASGGYDEQFF. CDR3 nucleotides: TGTGCCAGCGGGGGGTATGATGAGCAGTTCTTC.

V usage is TRBV29-1 and J usage is TRBJ2-5, with 9 bases identical to TRBD2. The CDR3 has 13 amino acids. The germline CDR1 and CDR2 sequences are SQVTM and ANQGSEA. V shed 7 bases, J shed 3 bases, and the junction held 6 bases outside the gene matches. The chain's CDR3 is CSARTSAEETQYF. CDR3 sequence (DNA): TGCAGCGCAAGGACTAGCGCTGAAGAGACCCAGTACTTC.

This chain connects TRBV11-2 to TRBJ2-5; 7 bases match TRBD2. The V gene's germline CDR1 is SGHAT and CDR2 FQNNGV. The J segment lost 4 bases and the V segment lost 1 base, leaving 6 bases of the junction unmatched. The CDR3 is 15 residues long. Here the CDR3 reads CASSLGPTGGETQYF. The CDR3 DNA sequence: TGTGCCAGCAGCTTAGGTCCTACGGGAGGAGAGACCCAGTACTTC.

CDR3 sequence (DNA): TGTGCCAGCAGCTTGGGACAGAGAAATGAAAAACTGTTTTTT. It codes for CASSLGQRNEKLFF. The rearrangement links TRBV5-8 to TRBJ1-4; weak D call: TRBD1 (5 bases). The germline V and J ends were trimmed by 0 bases and 5 bases, with 8 bases remaining between them. The V gene's germline CDR1 is SGHTS and CDR2 YDEGEE. CDR3 length: 14 amino acids.

V gene TRBV10-2 combines with J gene TRBJ1-1, with D perhaps TRBD1 (5 bases). The CDR3 totals 18 residues. Per the germline V gene, CDR1 is WSHSY and CDR2 is SAAADI. Trimming stripped 1 base from V and 3 bases from J, with 21 bases between. As DNA, the CDR3 is TGCGCCAGCAGTGAGTGGATAACGCGTGTGGGGGGGTACACTGAAGCTTTCTTT. It translates to CASSEWITRVGGYTEAFF.

The chain has TRBV4-1 and TRBJ2-1, with 7 bases lining up with TRBD2. CDR1 is MGHRA and CDR2 is YSYEKL in the germline V gene. V shed 4 bases and J 3 bases; nucleotides not matched to a gene: 12. There are 17 residues in the CDR3. The chain's CDR3 is CASSPAVSGRVYNEQFF. DNA for the CDR3: TGCGCCAGCAGCCCCGCCGTTAGTGGGAGGGTCTACAATGAGCAGTTCTTC.

This clone was recorded a few times. The chain joins TRBV18 to TRBJ1-5; no reliable D call. CDR1 and CDR2 (germline): KGHSH, LQKENI. The CDR3 sequence is 14 residues long. The V end was cut by 3 bases, the J end by 1 base, with 7 bases between. CDR3 DNA sequence: TGTGCCAGCTCACCGGATAGAAGCAATCAGCCCCAGCATTTT. As protein: CASSPDRSNQPQHF. The full variable domain, rest sourced from reference TRBV18 and TRBJ1-5, is NAGVMQNPRHLVRRRGQEARLRCSPMKGHSHVYWYRQLPEEGLKFMVYLQKENIIDESGMPKERFSAEFPKEGPSILRIQQVVRGDSAAYFCASSPDRSNQPQHFGDGTRLSIL.